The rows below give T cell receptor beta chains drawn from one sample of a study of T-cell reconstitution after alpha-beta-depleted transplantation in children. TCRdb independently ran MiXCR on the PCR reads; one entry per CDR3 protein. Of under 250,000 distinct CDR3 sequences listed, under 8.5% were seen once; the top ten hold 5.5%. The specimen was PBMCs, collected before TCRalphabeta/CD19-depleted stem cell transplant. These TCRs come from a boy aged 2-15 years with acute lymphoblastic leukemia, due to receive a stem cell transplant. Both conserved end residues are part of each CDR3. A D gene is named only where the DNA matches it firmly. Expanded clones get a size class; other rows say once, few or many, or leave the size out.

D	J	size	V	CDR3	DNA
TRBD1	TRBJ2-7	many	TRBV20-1	CSAYRGPYEQYF	TGCAGTGCTTACAGGGGGCCCTACGAGCAGTACTTC
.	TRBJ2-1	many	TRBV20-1	CSARGGPNEQFF	TGCAGTGCTAGAGGGGGGCCCAATGAGCAGTTCTTC
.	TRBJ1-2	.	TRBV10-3	CAISVIGVGYTF	TGTGCCATCAGTGTAATTGGGGTTGGCTACACCTTC
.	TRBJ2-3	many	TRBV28	CASSGRAGTDTQYF	TGTGCCAGCAGCGGGCGGGCGGGCACAGATACGCAGTATTTT
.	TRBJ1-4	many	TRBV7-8	CASSLDEKLFF	TGTGCCAGCAGCTTAGATGAAAAACTGTTTTTT
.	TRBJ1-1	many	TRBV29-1	CSVSSTEAFF	TGCAGCGTTAGCTCGACAGAAGCTTTCTTT
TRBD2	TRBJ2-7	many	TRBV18	CASSPERGAFEQYF	TGTGCCAGCTCACCCGAGCGGGGGGCCTTCGAGCAGTACTTC
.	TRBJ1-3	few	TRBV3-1	CASSQEEGNTIYF	TGTGCCAGCAGCCAAGAGGAGGGAAACACCATATATTTT
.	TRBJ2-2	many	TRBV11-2	CASSAGSPSTNTGELFF	TGTGCCAGCAGCGCAGGGTCCCCATCAACGAACACCGGGGAGCTGTTTTTT
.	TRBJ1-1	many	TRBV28	CASRLRRGPQGTEAFF	TGTGCCAGCAGACTACGCCGGGGTCCCCAAGGTACTGAAGCTTTCTTT
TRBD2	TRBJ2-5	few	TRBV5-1	CASCNGLAGEETQYF	TGCGCCAGCTGCAACGGACTAGCGGGAGAAGAGACCCAGTACTTC
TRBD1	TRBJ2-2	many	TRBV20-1	CSARGPMNTGELFF	TGCAGTGCCAGGGGGCCAATGAACACCGGGGAGCTGTTTTTT
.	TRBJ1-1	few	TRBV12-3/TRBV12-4	CASRSSGDTEAFF	TGTGCCAGCAGATCCTCGGGGGACACTGAAGCTTTCTTT
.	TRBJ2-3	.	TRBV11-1	CASSSLRSGAFGTDTQYF	TGTGCCAGCAGCTCACTACGTTCAGGGGCGTTTGGCACAGATACGCAGTATTTT
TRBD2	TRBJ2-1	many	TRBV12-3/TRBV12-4	CASSQGTSGVNEQFF	TGTGCCAGCAGCCAAGGGACTAGCGGGGTTAATGAGCAGTTCTTC
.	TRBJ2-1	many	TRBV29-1	CSAQKGWEQFF	TGCAGCGCTCAAAAGGGGTGGGAGCAGTTCTTC
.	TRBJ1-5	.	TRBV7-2	CASSPQRGFGDQPQHF	TGTGCCAGCAGCCCTCAGAGGGGGTTCGGGGATCAGCCCCAGCATTTT
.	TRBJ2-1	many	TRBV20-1	CSARTYRLSSYNEQFF	TGCAGTGCTAGGACGTACCGGTTAAGCTCCTACAATGAGCAGTTCTTC
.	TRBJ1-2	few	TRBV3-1	CASSQDRKVNGYTF	TGTGCCAGCAGCCAAGACAGGAAAGTAAATGGCTACACCTTC
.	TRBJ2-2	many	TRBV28	CASSRAGELFF	TGTGCCAGCAGCCGCGCCGGGGAGCTGTTTTTT
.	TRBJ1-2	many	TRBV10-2	CASSAGGDGYTF	TGCGCCAGCAGTGCTGGGGGGGATGGCTACACCTTC
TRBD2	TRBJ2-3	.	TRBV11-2	CASSLGAGEWYTQYF	TGTGCCAGCAGCCTAGGGGCGGGAGAGTGGTATACGCAGTATTTT
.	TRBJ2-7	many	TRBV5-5	CASSLQGRNEQYF	TGTGCCAGCAGCTTACAGGGGAGGAACGAGCAGTACTTC
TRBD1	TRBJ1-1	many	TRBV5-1	CASSSDRGEAFF	TGCGCCAGCAGCTCCGACAGGGGTGAAGCTTTCTTT
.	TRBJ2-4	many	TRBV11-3	CASRKTTGFVKNIQYF	TGTGCCAGCAGAAAAACTACAGGGTTTGTCAAAAACATTCAGTACTTC
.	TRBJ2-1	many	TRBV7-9	CASSLSGVVNEQFF	TGTGCCAGCAGCTTATCCGGGGTAGTGAATGAGCAGTTCTTC
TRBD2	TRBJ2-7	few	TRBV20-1	CSAGVAGGHPYEQYF	TGCAGTGCTGGTGTAGCGGGGGGTCACCCCTACGAGCAGTACTTC
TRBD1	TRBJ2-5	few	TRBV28	CASSPTPGQGMWETQYF	TGTGCCAGCAGCCCTACTCCGGGACAGGGGATGTGGGAGACCCAGTACTTC
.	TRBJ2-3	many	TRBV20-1	CSARAGASTDTQYF	TGCAGTGCTAGGGCAGGGGCTAGCACAGATACGCAGTATTTT
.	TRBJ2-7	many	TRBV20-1	CSIETRSGYEQYF	TGCAGTATTGAAACACGGAGCGGGTACGAGCAGTACTTC
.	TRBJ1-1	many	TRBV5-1	CASSLAGGNEAFF	TGCGCCAGCAGCTTGGCCGGGGGCAATGAAGCTTTCTTT